Given below is one T cell receptor beta chain in context. Its antigen is not known. With 4 bases removed from V and 3 bases from J, the gap between germline ends came to 14 bases. Germline lookup yields CDR1 SGHKS and CDR2 YYEKEE (reference sequence). CDR3 length: 14 amino acids. The data belong to a study of post-analysis software for immune sequencing data. The overall study: Some patients lacked subtype; others had relapsing-remitting, secondary progressive or progressive-relapsing disease.

Study outcomes and limitations: Those samples that were prepared in the same batch co-clustered strongly by F measure. Among 5 or 6 TRBV segments more frequent in patients than controls were TRBV5-6, TRBV5-1 and TRBV20-1. A significant reduction in normalized Chao1 diversity was observed in multiple sclerosis patients versus controls.

Unique molecular identifiers featured in each of the TCR beta cDNA libraries. A population of about 0.95 to 10 million T cells gave rise to roughly 0.5 million cDNA molecules. One entry per CDR3 protein, called by TCRdb with MiXCR from the PCR reads. The sample has approximately 350,000 distinct CDR3 sequences; about a third are singletons. The rearrangement joins TRBV5-5 to TRBJ2-7; D might be TRBD2 (5 bases). This clonotype was sampled from a girl aged 10 to 17 with multiple sclerosis. Specimen: blood. The DNA of the CDR3 is TGTGCCAGCAGCCTCCGAGGGCCGGTCTACGAGCAGTACTTC. This translates into CASSLRGPVYEQYF.